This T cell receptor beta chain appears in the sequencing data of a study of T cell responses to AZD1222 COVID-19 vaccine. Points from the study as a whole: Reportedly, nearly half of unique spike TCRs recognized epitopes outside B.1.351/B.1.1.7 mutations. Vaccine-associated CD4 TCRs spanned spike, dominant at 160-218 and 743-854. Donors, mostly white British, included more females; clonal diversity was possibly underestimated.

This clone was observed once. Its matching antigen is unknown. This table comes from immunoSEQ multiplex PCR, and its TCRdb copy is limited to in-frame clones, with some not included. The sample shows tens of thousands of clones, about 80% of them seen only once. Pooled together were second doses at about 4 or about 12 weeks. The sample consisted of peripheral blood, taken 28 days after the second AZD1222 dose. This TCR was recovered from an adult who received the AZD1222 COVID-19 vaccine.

The CDR3 is CASSQGGEDTQYF. DNA for the CDR3: TGTGCCAGCAGTCAGGGGGGCGAGGATACGCAGTATTTT. The chain recombines TRBV28 with TRBJ2-3, with a tentative D call TRBD1 (7 bases). V was cut by 5 bases and J by 6 bases, with 12 bases left in between. CDR3 length: 13 residues. Germline V gene data show CDR1 as MDHEN and CDR2 as SYDVKM.